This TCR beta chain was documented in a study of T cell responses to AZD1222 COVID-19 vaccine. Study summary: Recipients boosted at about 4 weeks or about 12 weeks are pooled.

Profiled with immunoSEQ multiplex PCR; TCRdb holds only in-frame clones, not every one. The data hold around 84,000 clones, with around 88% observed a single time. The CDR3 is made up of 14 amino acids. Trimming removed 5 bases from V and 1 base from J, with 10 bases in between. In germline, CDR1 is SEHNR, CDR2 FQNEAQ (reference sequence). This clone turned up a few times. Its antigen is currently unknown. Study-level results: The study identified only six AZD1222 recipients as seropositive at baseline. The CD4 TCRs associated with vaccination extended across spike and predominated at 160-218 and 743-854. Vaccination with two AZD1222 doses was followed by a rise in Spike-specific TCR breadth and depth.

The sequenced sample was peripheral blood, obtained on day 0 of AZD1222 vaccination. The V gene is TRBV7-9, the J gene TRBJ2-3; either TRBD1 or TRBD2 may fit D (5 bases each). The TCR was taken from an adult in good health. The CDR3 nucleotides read TGTGCCAGCAGCCGCAGGGACGGCACAGATACGCAGTATTTT. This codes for CASSRRDGTDTQYF. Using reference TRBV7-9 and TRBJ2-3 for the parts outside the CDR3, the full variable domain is DTGVSQNPRHKITKRGQNVTFRCDPISEHNRLYWYRQTLGQGPEFLTYFQNEAQLEKSRLLSDRFSAERPKGSFSTLEIQRTEQGDSAMYLCASSRRDGTDTQYFGPGTRLTVL.